The rows below give T cell receptor beta chains drawn from one sample of a study of blood T cell repertoires in COVID-19. Assay: immunoSEQ multiplex PCR; the TCRdb copy retains only in-frame clones and omits some. The sample contains roughly 190,000 clones, around 84% of which appear only once. Sequences were obtained from peripheral blood. The receptors here all came from a human donor in a cohort sampled during active COVID-19. Both conserved end residues are part of each CDR3. D genes are given only for firm matches. Some rows mark clone size as missing; the rest say once, few, many or name a class of expanded clone.

size: -
J: TRBJ2-2
D: TRBD1
V: TRBV6-4
DNA: TGTGCCAGCAGTCCCTCCGGGACAGGGATCTCCGGGGAGCTGTTTTTT
CDR3: CASSPSGTGISGELFF

size: -
J: TRBJ2-7
D: TRBD2
V: TRBV28
DNA: TGTGCCAGCAGTTTTGGTAGCGGGCCCTACTACGAGCAGTACTTC
CDR3: CASSFGSGPYYEQYF

size: -
J: TRBJ2-5
D: -
V: TRBV29-1
DNA: TGCAGCGTTGAGCTGGGCGGGCCCGAGACCCAGTACTTC
CDR3: CSVELGGPETQYF

size: -
J: TRBJ2-3
D: -
V: TRBV18
DNA: TGTGCCAGCTCGCGATCTACAGATACGCAGTATTTT
CDR3: CASSRSTDTQYF

size: once
J: TRBJ1-2
D: -
V: TRBV28
DNA: TGTGCCAGTTTGAGTGACGGGGAGTATGGCTACACCTTC
CDR3: CASLSDGEYGYTF

size: -
J: TRBJ1-1
D: -
V: TRBV7-2
DNA: TGTGCCAGCAGCCCGGGACCGGGAGACATGAACACTGAAGCTTTCTTT
CDR3: CASSPGPGDMNTEAFF

size: -
J: TRBJ1-2
D: -
V: TRBV10-2
DNA: TGCGCCAGCAGTGATATGAGGAGAAGTGGTGGCTACACCTTC
CDR3: CASSDMRRSGGYTF

size: -
J: TRBJ2-6
D: -
V: TRBV2
DNA: TGTGCCAGCCTCGCCGGTTCCGGGGCCAACGTCCTGACTTTC
CDR3: CASLAGSGANVLTF

size: -
J: TRBJ2-1
D: -
V: TRBV20-1
DNA: TGCAGTGCTAGTACAGGGACCTACAATGAGCAGTTCTTC
CDR3: CSASTGTYNEQFF

size: -
J: TRBJ1-2
D: -
V: TRBV29-1
DNA: TGCAGCGTTACCGGGACTCGGGATGGCTACACCTTC
CDR3: CSVTGTRDGYTF

size: -
J: TRBJ1-2
D: TRBD1
V: TRBV4-1
DNA: TGCGCCAGCAGAGGGACAGTCTATGGCTACACCTTC
CDR3: CASRGTVYGYTF

size: -
J: TRBJ2-1
D: -
V: TRBV7-6
DNA: TGTGCCAGCAGCTTAGCGTTAGCGCTTCGGGATGAGCAGTTCTTC
CDR3: CASSLALALRDEQFF

size: -
J: TRBJ2-4
D: -
V: TRBV2
DNA: TGTGCCAGCAGTCCTCTCAGAGCCAAAAACATTCAGTACTTC
CDR3: CASSPLRAKNIQYF

size: -
J: TRBJ1-6
D: -
V: TRBV27
DNA: TGTGCCAGCACCAAACAGGGAACGGACAATTCACCCCTCCACTTT
CDR3: CASTKQGTDNSPLHF

size: -
J: TRBJ2-1
D: -
V: TRBV27
DNA: TGTGCCAGCAGTCGTAGGGGAGAGCAGTTCTTC
CDR3: CASSRRGEQFF

size: -
J: TRBJ2-3
D: TRBD2
V: TRBV19
DNA: TGTGCCAGTAGTATAATGAGCGGGGGGGCGTTAGATACGCAGTATTTT
CDR3: CASSIMSGGALDTQYF

size: -
J: TRBJ1-2
D: -
V: TRBV6-2/TRBV6-3
DNA: TGTGCCAGCAGTCCCAACCTTGCGTCGCGTGGCTACACCTTC
CDR3: CASSPNLASRGYTF

size: -
J: TRBJ2-1
D: TRBD2
V: TRBV5-4
DNA: TGTGCCAGCAGCACCGGACTAGCGAATACAAATGAGCAGTTCTTC
CDR3: CASSTGLANTNEQFF

size: -
J: TRBJ2-1
D: TRBD1
V: TRBV6-1
DNA: TGTGCCAGCAGGACCGGGACAGGGGGCAATGAGCAGTTCTTC
CDR3: CASRTGTGGNEQFF

size: -
J: TRBJ1-5
D: -
V: TRBV2
DNA: TGTGCCAGCAGTGAGATTCTCCAGTTTAGCAATCAGCCCCAGCATTTT
CDR3: CASSEILQFSNQPQHF

size: -
J: TRBJ1-4
D: -
V: TRBV10-3
DNA: TGTGCCATCAAAGGACGGACAGAAAAACTGTTTTTT
CDR3: CAIKGRTEKLFF

size: -
J: TRBJ1-2
D: -
V: TRBV10-1
DNA: TGCGCCAGCAGTGCCGGGAACTATGGCTACACCTTC
CDR3: CASSAGNYGYTF

size: -
J: TRBJ1-1
D: TRBD1
V: TRBV7-2
DNA: TGTGCCAGCAGCTTAGCCCTACAGGGGGCGTCGGCTTTCTTT
CDR3: CASSLALQGASAFF

size: -
J: TRBJ2-5
D: -
V: TRBV7-9
DNA: TGTGCCAGCAGCCGGGAGACCCAGTACTTC
CDR3: CASSRETQYF

size: once
J: TRBJ1-1
D: TRBD1
V: TRBV10-3
DNA: TGTGCCATCAGTGCGGGACAGGGAGCTTTCTTT
CDR3: CAISAGQGAFF

size: -
J: TRBJ2-7
D: TRBD1
V: TRBV18
DNA: TGTGCCAGCTCACCGGGACAGTTCCTCGACGAGCAGTACTTC
CDR3: CASSPGQFLDEQYF

size: -
J: TRBJ1-6
D: -
V: TRBV4-1
DNA: TGCGCCAGCAGCCAAGTAGAGCTCTCCTACAATTCACCCCTCCACTTT
CDR3: CASSQVELSYNSPLHF

size: -
J: TRBJ2-7
D: TRBD2
V: TRBV5-1
DNA: TGCGCCAGCAGCTTGGACGGGGGGTCGTTCGGGGAGCAGTACTTC
CDR3: CASSLDGGSFGEQYF

size: -
J: TRBJ1-4
D: -
V: TRBV18
DNA: TGTGCCAGCTCACCGGTTCAGGGGTTTGGGGAAAAACTGTTTTTT
CDR3: CASSPVQGFGEKLFF

size: -
J: TRBJ1-5
D: TRBD1
V: TRBV27
DNA: TGTGCCAGCAGACCACAGGGGATCCAGCCCCAGCATTTT
CDR3: CASRPQGIQPQHF

size: -
J: TRBJ2-1
D: TRBD1
V: TRBV6-1
DNA: TGTGCCAGCAGTGGAGGACAGGGGTCAAACGCAGGTAATGAGCAGTTCTTC
CDR3: CASSGGQGSNAGNEQFF

size: -
J: TRBJ2-2
D: TRBD1
V: TRBV10-2
DNA: TGCGCCAGCACTATGGACAGGGTAGGCGGGGAGCTGTTTTTT
CDR3: CASTMDRVGGELFF

size: -
J: TRBJ2-1
D: TRBD1
V: TRBV28
DNA: TGTGCCAGCAGTTTGGTCGGGACAGTCTACAATGAGCAGTTCTTC
CDR3: CASSLVGTVYNEQFF

size: few
J: TRBJ1-5
D: -
V: TRBV6-6
DNA: TGTGCCAGCAGTTACTGGCAGGTGATGGGTCAGCCCCAGCATTTT
CDR3: CASSYWQVMGQPQHF

size: -
J: TRBJ2-1
D: -
V: TRBV6-5
DNA: TGTGCCAGCAGGGCTTGGGTCGAGGGAGTTTATGAGCAGTTCTTC
CDR3: CASRAWVEGVYEQFF

size: once
J: TRBJ2-5
D: -
V: TRBV13
DNA: TGTGCCAGCAGCTTTGATCCCGTAGTGGGAGCATCACAAGAGACCCAGTACTTC
CDR3: CASSFDPVVGASQETQYF